This entry concerns a single T cell receptor beta chain. CDR1 and CDR2 (germline): LNHDA, SQIVND (reference sequence). Trimming removed 2 bases at V and 0 bases at J, with 10 bases between. The CDR3 has 15 residues. Per the original data handling: Counts of nucleated cells, estimated from reference gene primer amplification, were obtained. Using immunoSEQ multiplex PCR, the repertoire was profiled, and TCRdb retains in-frame clones only, with some absent. V and J calls plus clone size are reproduced from that table; the DNA served to infer D and trimming. The data contain approximately 130,000 clones, around three quarters of them seen just once; the ten biggest clones take up 11%. These data are taken from a study of blood T cell repertoires in COVID-19. Study-level background: Collection of acute and convalescent COVID-19 samples took place in the United States, Italy and Spain. Sample material is recorded as cDNA or gDNA derived from T cells, B-cell-depleted T cells, or PBMCs.

Sequenced: peripheral blood. The rearrangement uses TRBV19 and TRBJ1-1; no reliable D call. The receptor was derived from a human donor in a cohort sampled during active COVID-19. The CDR3 DNA reads as TGTGCCAGTAGTATAAGTCCGGGTCTGAACACTGAAGCTTTCTTT. Its protein product is CASSISPGLNTEAFF.